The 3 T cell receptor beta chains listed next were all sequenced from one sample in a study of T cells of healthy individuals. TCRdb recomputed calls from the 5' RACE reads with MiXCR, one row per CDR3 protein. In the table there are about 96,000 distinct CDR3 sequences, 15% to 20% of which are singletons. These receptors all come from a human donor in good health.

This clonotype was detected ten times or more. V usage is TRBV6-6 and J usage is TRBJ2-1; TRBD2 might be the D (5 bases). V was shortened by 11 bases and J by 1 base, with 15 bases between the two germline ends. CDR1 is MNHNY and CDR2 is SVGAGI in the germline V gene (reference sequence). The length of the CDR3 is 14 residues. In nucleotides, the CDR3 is TGTGCCTCAACGAGGGAAAGATCCTACAATGAGCAGTTCTTC. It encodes CASTRERSYNEQFF.

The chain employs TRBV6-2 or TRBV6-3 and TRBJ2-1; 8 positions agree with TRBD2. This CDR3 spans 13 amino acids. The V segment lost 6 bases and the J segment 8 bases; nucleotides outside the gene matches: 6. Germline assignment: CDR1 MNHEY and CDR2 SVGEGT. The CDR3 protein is CASSPAGAYEQFF. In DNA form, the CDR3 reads TGTGCCAGCAGCCCAGCGGGGGCTTATGAGCAGTTCTTC.

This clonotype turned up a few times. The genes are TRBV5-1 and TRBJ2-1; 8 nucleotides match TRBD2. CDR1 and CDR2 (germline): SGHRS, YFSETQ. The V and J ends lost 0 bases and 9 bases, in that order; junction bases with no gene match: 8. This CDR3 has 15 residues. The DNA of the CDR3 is TGCGCCAGCAGCTTGGTTCTAGCGGGTAAGGGTGAGCAGTTCTTC. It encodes CASSLVLAGKGEQFF.